This TCR beta chain was identified during a study of graft-versus-host responses after intestinal transplantation. Comments on this clone: The antigen is unknown.

Clones were sequenced by immunoSEQ multiplex PCR, and TCRdb holds only the in-frame ones, with some missing. The table lists about 130,000 clones, about 92% of them singletons. J was trimmed by 4 bases and V by 4 bases; bases with no gene match: 8. The germline V gene encodes CDR1 SGDLS and CDR2 YYNGEE. The CDR3 totals 14 residues. The sequence was collected from a human donor who received an intestinal transplant. The sample consisted of unstimulated CD4+ T cells sorted from spleen or lymph node cells, taken before intestinal transplant. The chain recombines TRBV9 with TRBJ2-7; 7 nucleotides match TRBD1. The DNA for the CDR3 is TGTGCCAGCAGCCCGATGACAGGGCATTACGAGCAGTACTTC. As protein: CASSPMTGHYEQYF.